Listed here is a single T cell receptor (beta chain). The antigen is not known. V lost 1 base, J lost 7 bases, and 9 bases stayed unmatched. The V gene's germline CDR1 is LGHDT and CDR2 YNNKEL (reference sequence). This CDR3 region has 15 residues. After extraction with the RNeasy kit, roughly 0.5 to 1 ug of the RNA was reverse transcribed using random hexamers. An immunoSEQ multiplex PCR amplified TCR beta CDR3 over 54 Vbeta and 13 Jbeta. TCRdb processed the immunoSEQ multiplex PCR reads anew with MiXCR; each CDR3 protein has one entry. This table holds some 110,000 distinct CDR3 sequences, 90% to 95% found once. The sample is drawn from a study of CD8 T cells in Susac syndrome. General study findings and limits: It was acknowledged in the study that its TCR sequencing and HLA analysis involved a relatively small number of individuals.

CD8+ and CD4+ blood T cells underwent TCR beta sequencing. TEMRA cells were FACS-enriched, while CD8+ and CD4+ T cells were negatively isolated. The chain combines TRBV3-1 with TRBJ1-2; 7 bases line up with TRBD1. The source is a human donor with multiple sclerosis. The sequencing sample was made of CD8+ T cells from PBMCs. In nucleotides, the CDR3 is TGTGCCAGCAGCCAAGCGGGAATCAGGGGGAGTGGCTACACCTTC. This sequence encodes CASSQAGIRGSGYTF.